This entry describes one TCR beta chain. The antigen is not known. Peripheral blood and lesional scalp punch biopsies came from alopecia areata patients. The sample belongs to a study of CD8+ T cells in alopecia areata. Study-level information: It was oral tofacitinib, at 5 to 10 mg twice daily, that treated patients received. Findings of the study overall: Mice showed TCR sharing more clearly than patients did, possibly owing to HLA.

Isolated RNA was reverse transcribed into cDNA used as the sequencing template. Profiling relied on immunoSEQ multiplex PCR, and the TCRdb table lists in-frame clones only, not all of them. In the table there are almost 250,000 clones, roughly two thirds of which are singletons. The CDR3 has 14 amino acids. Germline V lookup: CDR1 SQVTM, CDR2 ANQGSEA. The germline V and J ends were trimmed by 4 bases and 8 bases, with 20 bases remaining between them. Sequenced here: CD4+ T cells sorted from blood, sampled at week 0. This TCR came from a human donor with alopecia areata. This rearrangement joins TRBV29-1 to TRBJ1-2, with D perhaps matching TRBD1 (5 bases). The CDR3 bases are TGCAGCGTTGCCCCGGGACCGCTTACAGGCGGCTACACCTTC. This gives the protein CSVAPGPLTGGYTF.